This T cell receptor (beta chain) was obtained from a study of blood T cells in healthy people across ages. Using a J-beta primer mix together with a sample-barcoded 5' primer, a second PCR was run for about 6 to 11 cycles. Each CDR3 protein gets one entry after TCRdb re-called the 5' RACE reads with MiXCR. The data contain hundreds of thousands of distinct CDR3 sequences, 29% of them singletons. General observations from the study: For the donors, CMV status was unknown and possibly confounded expanded clonotype changes. TCR beta diversity was tightly associated with the proportion of naive T cells. Age showed a roughly linear inverse relationship with TCR beta diversity per million T cells.

Germline assignment: CDR1 SGHRS and CDR2 YFSETQ. The CDR3 runs 13 residues. Trimming took 4 bases from V and 6 from J, leaving 10 bases between them. This clonotype occurred a few times. Its antigen is not identified. Sequencing was carried out using blood. V is TRBV5-1 and J is TRBJ2-2, with D uncertain. The sequence was collected from an elderly woman in good health. The CDR3 sequence is CASSTHSPGELFF. For the CDR3, the DNA is TGCGCCAGCAGCACCCACAGTCCCGGGGAGCTGTTTTTT.